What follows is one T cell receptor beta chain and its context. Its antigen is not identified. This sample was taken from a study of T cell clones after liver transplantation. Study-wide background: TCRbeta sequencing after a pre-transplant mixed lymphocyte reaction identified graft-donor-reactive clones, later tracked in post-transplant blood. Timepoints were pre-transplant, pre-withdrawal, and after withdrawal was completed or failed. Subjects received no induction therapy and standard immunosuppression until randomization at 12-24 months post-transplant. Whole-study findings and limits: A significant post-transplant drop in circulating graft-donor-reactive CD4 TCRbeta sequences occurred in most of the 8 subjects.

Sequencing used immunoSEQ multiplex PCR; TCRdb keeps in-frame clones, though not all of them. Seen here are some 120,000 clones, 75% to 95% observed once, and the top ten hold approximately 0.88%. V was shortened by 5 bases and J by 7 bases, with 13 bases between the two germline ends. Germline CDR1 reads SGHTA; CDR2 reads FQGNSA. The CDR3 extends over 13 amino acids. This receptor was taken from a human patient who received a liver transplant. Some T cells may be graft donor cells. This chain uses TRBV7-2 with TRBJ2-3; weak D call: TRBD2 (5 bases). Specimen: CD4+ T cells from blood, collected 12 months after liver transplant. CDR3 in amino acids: CASSKDFVNTQYF. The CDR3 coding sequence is TGTGCCAGCAGCAAGGACTTTGTGAATACGCAGTATTTT.